These 20 T cell receptor beta chains share one sample of origin, sequenced in a study of vaccination and CD4 T cells after COVID-19. Treatment in this sample: approximately 11-day PBMC culture with coronavirus spike peptide pools or control peptides (ViraFEST assay). These receptors have no identified antigens. Oncomine TCR Beta short-read sequencing was applied to DNA from cultured CD4+ T cells. One entry per CDR3 protein results from TCRdb running MiXCR on the PCR reads. This sample yields about 14,000 distinct CDR3 sequences, of which about 26% are seen a single time; approximately 22% belongs to the top ten. Specimen: cultured CD4+ T cells from blood. These receptors all come from a human donor with COVID-19.

The chain employs TRBV7-2 and TRBJ2-7; 9 bases align to TRBD1. Trimming cost V 1 base and J 4 bases; bases outside gene matches: 5. The CDR3 length is 15 residues. Germline V gene data show CDR1 as SGHTA and CDR2 as FQGNSA. The CDR3 loop reads CASSLVGTGTYEQYF. CDR3 nucleotide sequence: TGTGCCAGCAGCTTAGTTGGGACAGGGACGTACGAGCAGTACTTC.

This clonotype has a single count. The chain recombines TRBV7-2 with TRBJ1-4; the D gene is possibly TRBD1 (6 bases). This CDR3 spans 19 amino acids. V lost 1 base, J lost 7 bases, and 25 bases lay in between. Looked up from germline, CDR1 is SGHTA and CDR2 is FQGNSA. In nucleotides, the CDR3 is TGTGCCAGCAGCTTAGGATTTCGTTTCCCGGGGGGCTCGTCTGAAAAACTGTTTTTT. Translated, it gives CASSLGFRFPGGSSEKLFF. The entire variable domain, with the rest obtained from reference TRBV7-2 and TRBJ1-4, is as follows: GAGVSQSPSNKVTEKGKDVELRCDPISGHTALYWYRQSLGQGLEFLIYFQGNSAPDKSGLPSDRFSAERTGGSVSTLTIQRTQQEDSAVYLCASSLGFRFPGGSSEKLFFGSGTQLSVL.

This chain joins TRBV5-4 and TRBJ1-2; 7 bases agree with TRBD1. This CDR3 is built from 13 residues. After removal of 0 bases from V and 5 bases from J, the junction contained 1 base not matched to a gene. The germline gives CDR1 SGHNT, CDR2 YYREEE (reference sequence). In DNA, the CDR3 is TGTGCCAGCAGCTTGGAGACAGGGTATGGCTACACCTTC. Its protein is CASSLETGYGYTF. The entire variable domain, with the rest obtained from reference TRBV5-4 and TRBJ1-2, is as follows: ETGVTQSPTHLIKTRGQQVTLRCSSQSGHNTVSWYQQALGQGPQFIFQYYREEENGRGNFPPRFSGLQFPNYSSELNVNALELDDSALYLCASSLETGYGYTFGSGTRLTVV.

V and J are TRBV7-3 and TRBJ2-3; 14 positions agree with TRBD2. V lost 5 bases, J lost 3 bases, and 10 bases stayed unmatched. Germline V gene lookup returns CDR1 SGHTA and CDR2 FQGTGA. The CDR3 loop spans 18 amino acids. The CDR3 spells CASSQTSGGALGTDTQYF. The CDR3 nucleotides read TGTGCCAGCAGCCAGACTAGCGGGGGGGCATTAGGGACAGATACGCAGTATTTT.

This clonotype was seen more than once but under ten times. J is TRBJ2-7 and V is TRBV12-3 or TRBV12-4, with a tentative D call TRBD1 (6 bases). V was pared by 4 bases and J by 4 bases, with 8 bases between. The CDR3 contains 12 residues. The CDR3, as DNA: TGTGCCAGCAGTTCGGACAGTTACGAGCAGTACTTC. Translating gives CASSSDSYEQYF.

This chain links TRBV15 with TRBJ2-2; 10 nucleotides agree with TRBD1. CDR3 length: 17 amino acids. Germline V lookup: CDR1 LNHNV, CDR2 YYDKDF (reference sequence). Trimming cost V 0 bases and J 6 bases; bases outside gene matches: 7. CDR3 nucleotide sequence: TGTGCCACCAGCAGAGATCTGGACAGGGGGTCACCCGGGGAGCTGTTTTTT. Amino acid sequence: CATSRDLDRGSPGELFF.

This clonotype was found a few times. V usage is TRBV24-1 and J usage is TRBJ2-5; perhaps D is TRBD1 or TRBD2 (5 bases each). The CDR3 has 13 residues. Germline CDR1 is KGHDR and CDR2 is SFDVKD. Trimming removed 5 bases from V and 4 bases from J, with 10 bases in between. The CDR3 region is CATSAVGGETQYF. The CDR3 nucleotides read TGTGCCACCAGTGCCGTTGGGGGAGAGACCCAGTACTTC.

This rearrangement joins TRBV2 to TRBJ1-2; D unresolved. CDR1 SNHLY and CDR2 FYNNEI come from the germline V gene. V dropped 4 bases and J dropped 4 bases, with 16 bases sitting between them. The CDR3 sequence is 15 residues long. CDR3 amino acids: CASSGARRPVYGYTF. In nucleotides, the CDR3 is TGTGCCAGCAGTGGAGCGCGCAGGCCGGTCTATGGCTACACCTTC.

V and J are TRBV7-8 and TRBJ1-3; TRBD1 might be the D (5 bases). V was pared by 5 bases and J by 4 bases, with 15 bases between. This CDR3 has 15 amino acids. The germline CDR1 and CDR2 sequences are SGHVS and FQNEAQ. As DNA, the CDR3 is TGTGCCAGCAGCCGGATGGGGGTGAGCGGAAACACCATATATTTT. This sequence encodes CASSRMGVSGNTIYF.

The DNA for the CDR3 is TGTGCCAGCAGCCCGCGGGGGGCCTACAATGAGCAGTTCTTC. Translation: CASSPRGAYNEQFF. The chain employs TRBV11-3 and TRBJ2-1, with TRBD2 identical over 8 bases. Trimming took 5 bases from V and 2 from J; bases not matched to a gene: 2. This CDR3 contains 14 residues. The germline gives CDR1 SGHNT, CDR2 YENEEA.

This clonotype was recorded a few times. The chain is built from TRBV6-2 or TRBV6-3 and TRBJ2-2, with 7 positions matching TRBD1. The CDR3 sequence is 13 residues long. V was clipped by 6 bases and J by 4 bases; unmatched bases: 2. Germline-derived CDR1 and CDR2 are MNHEY and SVGEGT. In DNA, the CDR3 is TGTGCCAGCAGGGACAGGAGCACCGGGGAGCTGTTTTTT. Translating gives CASRDRSTGELFF.

This clonotype was counted a few times. The chain links TRBV19 to TRBJ1-4; tentative D call: TRBD1 (5 bases). V lost 10 bases and J lost 8, with 17 bases in between. Germline CDR1 LNHDA, CDR2 SQIVND (reference sequence). This CDR3 is built from 13 residues. The CDR3 DNA reads TGTGCCACGCAGGGCCCTTTACGGGAAAAACTGTTTTTT. It encodes CATQGPLREKLFF.

A few counts support this clonotype. At one boundary the junction diverges from the germline segment, which might be a read error. The chain recombines TRBV28 with TRBJ1-2; tentatively, D is TRBD1 (6 bases). Germline V gives CDR1 MDHEN, CDR2 SYDVKM. CDR3 length: 12 amino acids. The CDR3 nucleotides are TGTGCCAGCAGTCCCACACAGGGCCCGGATTTCTTC. It is translated as CASSPTQGPDFF.

Judged by abundance, this clonotype is medium-sized. This chain links TRBV5-1 with TRBJ2-2; 11 bases are a match to TRBD1. CDR1 and CDR2 (germline): SGHRS, YFSETQ. The CDR3 loop spans 16 amino acids. The trim removed 5 bases at V and 5 bases at J, leaving 8 bases unmatched. CDR3 sequence: CASSYGGQGETGELFF. The CDR3 region has the DNA TGCGCCAGCAGTTACGGGGGACAGGGGGAAACCGGGGAGCTGTTTTTT.

V gene TRBV12-3 or TRBV12-4 combines with J gene TRBJ1-5; 8 nucleotides match TRBD1. The CDR3 is made up of 14 amino acids. With 6 bases clipped from V and 11 bases from J, the junction kept 12 bases outside the gene matches. The CDR3 DNA reads TGTGCCAGCAGCTGGACAGGGACGGGTTTGGCCCAGCATTTT. This encodes CASSWTGTGLAQHF.

Relative to its sample, this clonotype is large. V gene TRBV20-1 combines with J gene TRBJ1-3, with TRBD1 identical over 7 bases. After removal of 1 base from V and 3 bases from J, the junction contained 9 bases not matched to a gene. The CDR3 length is 16 residues. The V gene's germline CDR1 is DFQATT and CDR2 SNEGSKA (reference sequence). CDR3 in amino acids: CSARGVYRGGGNTIYF. The CDR3, as DNA: TGCAGTGCTAGAGGGGTCTACAGGGGAGGTGGAAACACCATATATTTT.

This chain connects TRBV6-1 to TRBJ2-2; 9 bases are shared with TRBD1. The ends lost 6 bases at V and 0 bases at J; junction bases unmatched: 2. CDR1 is MNHNS, CDR2 SASEGT, per germline. This CDR3 is 15 amino acids long. This CDR3 is CASSRDRANTGELFF. In DNA, the CDR3 is TGTGCCAGCAGCCGGGACAGGGCGAACACCGGGGAGCTGTTTTTT.

This clonotype appeared a few times. This sequence joins TRBV21-1 and TRBJ2-2; TRBD2, the table's D call, lacks a check against the DNA. TRBV21-1 is classified as a pseudogene. CDR3 size: 13 residues. The CDR3 nucleotides read TGTGCCAGCAGCAAACTAGTAATCGGGGAGCTGTTTTTT. Its protein product is CASSKLVIGELFF.

This clonotype was found a few times. The chain joins TRBV19 to TRBJ2-7, with 9 bases aligning to TRBD1. CDR1 and CDR2 from the germline V gene are LNHDA and SQIVND (reference sequence). The junction had 5 bases not matched to a gene; V was cut back by 3 bases and J by 5 bases. The CDR3 sequence is 14 residues long. This CDR3 is CASSMEDRGHEQYF. The CDR3 coding sequence is TGTGCCAGTAGTATGGAGGACAGGGGACACGAGCAGTACTTC.

V usage is TRBV10-3 and J usage is TRBJ2-1; D may correspond to TRBD1 or TRBD2 (6 bases each). Germline values: CDR1 ENHRY, CDR2 SYGVKD. V gave up 4 bases and J gave up 0 bases, with 16 bases separating them. The CDR3 contains 17 residues. The chain's CDR3 is CAISGIEGGSSYNEQFF. Written as DNA, the CDR3 is TGTGCCATCAGTGGTATCGAGGGGGGCTCCTCCTACAATGAGCAGTTCTTC.